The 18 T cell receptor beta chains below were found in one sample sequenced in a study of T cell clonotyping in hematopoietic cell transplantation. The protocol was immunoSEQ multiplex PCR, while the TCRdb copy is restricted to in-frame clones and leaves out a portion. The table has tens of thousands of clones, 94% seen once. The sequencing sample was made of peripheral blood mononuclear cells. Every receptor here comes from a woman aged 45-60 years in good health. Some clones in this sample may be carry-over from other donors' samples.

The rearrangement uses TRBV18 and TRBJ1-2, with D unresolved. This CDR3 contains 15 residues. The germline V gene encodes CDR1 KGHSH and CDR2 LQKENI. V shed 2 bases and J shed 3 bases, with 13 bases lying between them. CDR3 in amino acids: CASSPMGPDDYGYTF. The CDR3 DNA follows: TGTGCCAGCTCACCAATGGGTCCCGATGACTATGGCTACACCTTC. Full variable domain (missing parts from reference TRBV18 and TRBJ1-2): NAGVMQNPRHLVRRRGQEARLRCSPMKGHSHVYWYRQLPEEGLKFMVYLQKENIIDESGMPKERFSAEFPKEGPSILRIQQVVRGDSAAYFCASSPMGPDDYGYTFGSGTRLTVV.

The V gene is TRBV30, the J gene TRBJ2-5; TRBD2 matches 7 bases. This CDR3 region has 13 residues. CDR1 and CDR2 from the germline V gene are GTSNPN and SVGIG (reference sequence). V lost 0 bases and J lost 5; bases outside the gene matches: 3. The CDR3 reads CAWSVERGETQYF. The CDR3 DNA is TGTGCCTGGAGTGTCGAGCGGGGTGAGACCCAGTACTTC.

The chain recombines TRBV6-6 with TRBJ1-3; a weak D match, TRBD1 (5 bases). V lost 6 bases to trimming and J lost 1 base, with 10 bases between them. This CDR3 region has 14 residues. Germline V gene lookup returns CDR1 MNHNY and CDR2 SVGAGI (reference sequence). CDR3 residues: CASRDWGSGNTIYF. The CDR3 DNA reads TGTGCCAGCAGGGACTGGGGGTCTGGAAACACCATATATTTT.

The chain's CDR3 is CASSYQGAGNTIYF. In DNA form, the CDR3 reads TGTGCCAGCAGTTATCAGGGGGCTGGAAACACCATATATTTT. The chain links TRBV6-5 to TRBJ1-3; 7 positions agree with TRBD1. This CDR3 spans 14 amino acids. V lost 3 bases and J lost 2; bases outside the gene matches: 1. The germline V gene has CDR1 MNHEY and CDR2 SVGAGI.

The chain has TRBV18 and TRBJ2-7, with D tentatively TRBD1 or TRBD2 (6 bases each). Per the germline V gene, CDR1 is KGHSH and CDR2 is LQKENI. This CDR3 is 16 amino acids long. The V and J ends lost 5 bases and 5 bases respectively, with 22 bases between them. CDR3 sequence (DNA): TGTGCCAGCTCAGGGCGGGACACCGAAAGGGTGAACGAGCAGTACTTC. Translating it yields CASSGRDTERVNEQYF.

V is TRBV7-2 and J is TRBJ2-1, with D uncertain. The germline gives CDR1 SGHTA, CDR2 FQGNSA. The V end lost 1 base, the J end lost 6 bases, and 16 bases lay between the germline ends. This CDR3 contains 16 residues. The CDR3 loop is CASSLEGLGPTNEQFF. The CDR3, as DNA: TGTGCCAGCAGCTTAGAAGGATTAGGGCCAACCAATGAGCAGTTCTTC.

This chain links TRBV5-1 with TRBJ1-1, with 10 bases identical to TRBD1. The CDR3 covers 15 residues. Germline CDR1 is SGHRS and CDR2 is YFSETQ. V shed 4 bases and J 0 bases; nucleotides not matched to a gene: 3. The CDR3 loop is CASSHDRGLNTEAFF. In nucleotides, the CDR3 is TGCGCCAGCAGCCATGACAGGGGGCTGAACACTGAAGCTTTCTTT.

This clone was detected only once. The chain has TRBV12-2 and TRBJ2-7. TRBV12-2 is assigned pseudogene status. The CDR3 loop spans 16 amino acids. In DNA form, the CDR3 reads TGTGCAAGTCGCCCGCCGACCGGCTCAATACTCCACGAGCAGTACTTC. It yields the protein CASRPPTGSILHEQYF.

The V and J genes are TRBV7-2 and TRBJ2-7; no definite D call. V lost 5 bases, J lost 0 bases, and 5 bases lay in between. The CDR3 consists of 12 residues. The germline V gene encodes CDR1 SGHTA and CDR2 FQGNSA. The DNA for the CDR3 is TGTGCCAGCAGCCCCGGCTCCTACGAGCAGTACTTC. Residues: CASSPGSYEQYF.

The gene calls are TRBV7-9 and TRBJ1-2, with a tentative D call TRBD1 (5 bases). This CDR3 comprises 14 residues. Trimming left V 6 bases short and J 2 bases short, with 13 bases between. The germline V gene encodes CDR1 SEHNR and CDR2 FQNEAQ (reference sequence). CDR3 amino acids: CASSHLQGNYGYTF. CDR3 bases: TGTGCCAGCAGTCATTTGCAGGGAAACTATGGCTACACCTTC.

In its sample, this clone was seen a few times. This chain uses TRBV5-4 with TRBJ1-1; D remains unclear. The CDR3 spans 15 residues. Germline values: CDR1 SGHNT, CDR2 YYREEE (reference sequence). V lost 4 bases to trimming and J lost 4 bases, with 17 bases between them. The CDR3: CASSTDGGVGTEAFF. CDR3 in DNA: TGTGCCAGCAGCACGGACGGCGGGGTGGGCACTGAAGCTTTCTTT.

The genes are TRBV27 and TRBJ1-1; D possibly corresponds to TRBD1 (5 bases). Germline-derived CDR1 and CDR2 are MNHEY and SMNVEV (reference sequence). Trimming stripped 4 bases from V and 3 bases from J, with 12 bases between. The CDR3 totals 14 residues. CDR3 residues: CASSSRQKDTEAFF. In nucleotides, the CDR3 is TGTGCCAGCAGTTCCAGACAGAAGGACACTGAAGCTTTCTTT.

For the CDR3, the DNA is TGTGCCAGCAGCTTGGTTGGTCCGATGAACACTGAAGCTTTCTTT. It yields the protein CASSLVGPMNTEAFF. The V and J genes are TRBV5-6 and TRBJ1-1; D is unclear. V was cut by 0 bases and J by 0 bases, with 9 bases left in between. This CDR3 spans 15 amino acids. Germline lookup yields CDR1 SGHDT and CDR2 YYEEEE.

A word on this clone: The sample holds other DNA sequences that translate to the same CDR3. In nucleotides, the CDR3 is TGTGCCAGCAGCTTGGGGAGCGATACGCAGTATTTT. It translates to CASSLGSDTQYF. The chain couples TRBV11-3 to TRBJ2-3, with D possibly TRBD2 on 5 matching bases. The CDR3 extends over 12 amino acids. Germline V gives CDR1 SGHNT, CDR2 YENEEA. The V gene lost 3 bases and the J gene lost 6 bases, with 7 bases spanning the gap.

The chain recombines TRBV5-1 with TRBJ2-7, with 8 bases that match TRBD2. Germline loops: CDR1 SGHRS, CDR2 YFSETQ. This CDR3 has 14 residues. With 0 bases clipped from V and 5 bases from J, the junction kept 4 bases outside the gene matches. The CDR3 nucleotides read TGCGCCAGCAGCTTGGCGGGGGGGAGGAACGAGCAGTACTTC. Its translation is CASSLAGGRNEQYF.

In nucleotides, the CDR3 is TGCAGCGTCAGGGAGAACACTGAAGCTTTCTTT. It encodes CSVRENTEAFF. V and J are TRBV29-1 and TRBJ1-1; possibly TRBD1 for D (5 bases). Germline V lookup: CDR1 SQVTM, CDR2 ANQGSEA. The CDR3 covers 11 residues. The V and J ends lost 6 bases and 1 base respectively, with 6 bases between them.

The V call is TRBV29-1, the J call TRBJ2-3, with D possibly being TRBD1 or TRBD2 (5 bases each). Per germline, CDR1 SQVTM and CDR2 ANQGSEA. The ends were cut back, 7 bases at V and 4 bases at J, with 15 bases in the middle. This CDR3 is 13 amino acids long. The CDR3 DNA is TGCAGCGGGGGCAAGGTGGGACCAGATACGCAGTATTTT. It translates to CSGGKVGPDTQYF.

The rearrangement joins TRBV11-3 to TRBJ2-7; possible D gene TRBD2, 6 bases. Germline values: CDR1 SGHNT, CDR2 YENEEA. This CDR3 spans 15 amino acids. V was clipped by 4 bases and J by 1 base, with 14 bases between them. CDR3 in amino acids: CASSSVLGGSYEQYF. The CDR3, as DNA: TGTGCCAGCAGCTCGGTTCTGGGGGGTTCCTACGAGCAGTACTTC.